A single sample gave rise to the 27 T cell receptor beta chains below, sequenced in a study of T cells in Graves' hyperthyroidism and ophthalmopathy. Amplification of TCR beta CDR3 regions was performed using RNA transcripts as template. The HTBI set primed first-round TCR CDR3 RT-PCR. In TCRdb, the multiplex PCR reads were re-called with MiXCR into one record per CDR3 protein. The sample includes about 500,000 distinct CDR3 sequences, about 45% of them seen just once. Material for sequencing was peripheral blood or thyroid tissue (not recorded which). The receptors were sampled from an adult woman with Graves' disease, either hyperthyroidism or ophthalmopathy (not recorded which).

V gene TRBV27 combines with J gene TRBJ2-5; possibly TRBD2 for D (7 bases). The V end lost 7 bases, the J end lost 0 bases, and 18 bases lay between the germline ends. The CDR3 runs to 16 residues. Per germline, CDR1 MNHEY and CDR2 SMNVEV (reference sequence). The CDR3: CASTDQGGGHQETQYF. In DNA, the CDR3 is TGTGCCAGCACCGATCAGGGCGGGGGCCACCAAGAGACCCAGTACTTC.

This clonotype was picked up a small number of times. The rearrangement links TRBV2 to TRBJ1-2; the D gene is possibly TRBD1 (5 bases). This CDR3 is 14 amino acids long. Germline lookup yields CDR1 SNHLY and CDR2 FYNNEI. Trimming cost V 4 bases and J 4 bases, with 13 bases left between them. The DNA of the CDR3 is TGTGCCAGCAGTGGGGAGGCAGGGCGCTATGGCTACACCTTC. It is translated as CASSGEAGRYGYTF.

The rearrangement joins TRBV7-8 to TRBJ2-7; the D gene is possibly TRBD2 (5 bases). The CDR3 is 13 residues long. Deletions cut 5 bases from V and 6 bases from J, with 14 bases between. The germline CDR1 and CDR2 sequences are SGHVS and FQNEAQ. This chain's CDR3 is CASSLTHGGEQYF. The CDR3 DNA sequence: TGTGCCAGCAGCCTTACGCACGGAGGCGAGCAGTACTTC. Full variable domain (outside the CDR3, taken from reference TRBV7-8 and TRBJ2-7): GAGVSQSPRYKVAKRGQDVALRCDPISGHVSLFWYQQALGQGPEFLTYFQNEAQLDKSGLPSDRFFAERPEGSVSTLKIQRTQQEDSAVYLCASSLTHGGEQYFGPGTRLTVT.

The chain links TRBV7-9 to TRBJ1-4; TRBD1 matches 10 bases. Germline V gene lookup returns CDR1 SEHNR and CDR2 FQNEAQ (reference sequence). J gave up 10 bases and V 5 bases, and 7 bases lay outside the gene matches. CDR3 length equals 14 residues. This chain's CDR3 is CASSHRDRGGKLFF. CDR3 DNA sequence: TGTGCCAGCAGCCACCGGGACAGGGGCGGAAAACTGTTTTTT.

The genes are TRBV18 and TRBJ2-2, with D unclear. The CDR3 is made up of 17 amino acids. Germline-derived CDR1 and CDR2 are KGHSH and LQKENI. V was pared by 5 bases and J by 5 bases, with 21 bases between. This CDR3 is CASSAPNSRASTGELFF. CDR3 coding DNA: TGTGCCAGCTCAGCGCCTAACTCCCGGGCCTCGACCGGGGAGCTGTTTTTT.

This clonotype was seen a handful of times. The chain links TRBV15 to TRBJ1-1; 7 positions agree with TRBD1. The CDR3 runs 15 residues. Germline V CDR1 and CDR2: LNHNV, YYDKDF (reference sequence). Trimming removed 1 base from V and 3 bases from J; junction bases left unmatched: 5. The CDR3 region is CATSRVRQGDTEAFF. The CDR3 nucleotides are TGTGCCACCAGCAGAGTTAGACAGGGAGACACTGAAGCTTTCTTT. Filled out from reference TRBV15 and TRBJ1-1, the complete variable domain reads DAMVIQNPRYQVTQFGKPVTLSCSQTLNHNVMYWYQQKSSQAPKLLFHYYDKDFNNEADTPDNFQSRRPNTSFCFLDIRSPGLGDTAMYLCATSRVRQGDTEAFFGQGTRLTVV.

This clonotype was found many times. The chain joins TRBV29-1 to TRBJ1-1; D not resolved. V was trimmed by 4 bases and J by 7 bases, leaving 10 bases between them. The V gene's germline CDR1 is SQVTM and CDR2 ANQGSEA. The CDR3 length is 11 residues. The CDR3 spells CSVGGPDEAFF. CDR3 bases: TGCAGCGTTGGAGGGCCTGATGAAGCTTTCTTT.

This clonotype was seen many times. V is TRBV24-1 and J is TRBJ1-3, with a weak D call TRBD1 (6 bases). V lost 3 bases and J lost 4, with 9 bases in between. CDR3 length: 14 residues. In germline, CDR1 is KGHDR, CDR2 SFDVKD. The CDR3 bases are TGTGCCACCAGTGATCCGGGGACAGGAAACACCATATATTTT. It is translated as CATSDPGTGNTIYF.

This clonotype was seen ten or more times. The chain is built from TRBV10-2 and TRBJ2-6; D unresolved. This CDR3 is built from 12 residues. The V end was cut by 4 bases, the J end by 3 bases, with 1 base between. The germline V gene has CDR1 WSHSY and CDR2 SAAADI. As DNA, the CDR3 is TGCGCCAGCAGTGTTGGGGCCAACGTCCTGACTTTC. Translated: CASSVGANVLTF.

This clonotype was picked up a small number of times. This sequence joins TRBV25-1 and TRBJ1-1; possible D gene TRBD1, 5 bases. Trimming stripped 7 bases from V and 4 bases from J, with 13 bases between. CDR3 length: 13 residues. Germline CDR1 and CDR2: MGHDK and SYGVNS. This CDR3 reads CASTIGGGTEAFF. The CDR3 DNA reads as TGTGCCAGCACCATTGGGGGAGGCACTGAAGCTTTCTTT.

This chain links TRBV2 with TRBJ2-1, with D perhaps matching TRBD2 (5 bases). V shed 6 bases and J shed 8 bases, with 8 bases lying between them. The CDR3 is 11 residues long. From germline, CDR1 is SNHLY and CDR2 FYNNEI. The chain's CDR3 is CASSQRDEQFF. The DNA for the CDR3 is TGTGCCAGCAGCCAGAGGGATGAGCAGTTCTTC.

In this sample, this clonotype turned up once. The CDR3 region has the DNA TGTGCCAGTAGTGGAGAGGATGGGCGTCTCACCGGGGAGCTGTTTTTT. The encoded protein is CASSGEDGRLTGELFF. The chain couples TRBV19 to TRBJ2-2; no reliable D call. The germline gives CDR1 LNHDA, CDR2 SQIVND (reference sequence). V lost 5 bases and J lost 4, with 17 bases in between. The CDR3 is made up of 16 amino acids.

The chain combines TRBV12-3 or TRBV12-4 with TRBJ2-5, with 10 bases aligning to TRBD1. The end of the DNA fits TRBJ2-1 better, so the J call may be wrong. This CDR3 contains 19 residues. The CDR3, as DNA: TGTGCCAGCAGTCATCCGGGACAGGGGAGCTACCTCTCCTACAATGAGCAGTTCTTC. It codes for CASSHPGQGSYLSYNEQFF.

The rearrangement joins TRBV2 to TRBJ2-6; possibly TRBD1 for D (5 bases). Germline CDR1 is SNHLY and CDR2 is FYNNEI. Trimming removed 8 bases from V and 0 bases from J, with 11 bases in between. There are 15 residues in the CDR3. The CDR3 bases are TGTGCCAGCGCCAGGGCGAGCTCTGGGGCCAACGTCCTGACTTTC. It is translated as CASARASSGANVLTF.

The chain has TRBV20-1 and TRBJ1-5; D is possibly TRBD1 (5 bases). The V end lost 0 bases, the J end lost 1 base, and 10 bases lay between the germline ends. The germline V gene has CDR1 DFQATT and CDR2 SNEGSKA (reference sequence). The CDR3 extends over 15 amino acids. CDR3 residues: CSAREGQASNQPQHF. The CDR3 coding sequence is TGCAGTGCTAGAGAGGGGCAGGCAAGCAATCAGCCCCAGCATTTT.

The chain combines TRBV4-1 with TRBJ2-7, with D possibly being TRBD1 (6 bases). This CDR3 contains 15 residues. Trimming stripped 3 bases from V and 5 bases from J, with 17 bases between. Germline V gives CDR1 MGHRA, CDR2 YSYEKL. The CDR3 loop is CASSHYGTSSHEQYF. DNA for the CDR3: TGCGCCAGCAGCCACTACGGGACATCGTCTCACGAGCAGTACTTC.

For the CDR3, the DNA is TGTGCCAGCAGCCTCCGGACTAGCGGGAGTGTATACGAGCAGTACTTC. Its translation: CASSLRTSGSVYEQYF. The V and J genes are TRBV7-9 and TRBJ2-7, with 13 bases lining up with TRBD2. Unmatched junction bases numbered 8, after V lost 5 bases and J lost 4 bases. Per germline, CDR1 SEHNR and CDR2 FQNEAQ (reference sequence). This CDR3 contains 16 residues. The variable domain in full, with the rest retrieved from reference TRBV7-9 and TRBJ2-7, is DTGVSQNPRHKITKRGQNVTFRCDPISEHNRLYWYRQTLGQGPEFLTYFQNEAQLEKSRLLSDRFSAERPKGSFSTLEIQRTEQGDSAMYLCASSLRTSGSVYEQYFGPGTRLTVT.

This clonotype was observed a single time. An end of the junction does not agree with germline; a read error may underlie this. The DNA of the CDR3 is TGTGCCAGCAGGACGAGGCGGGAGCAAGAGAACCAGTACTTC. This encodes CASRTRREQENQYF. V is TRBV13 and J is TRBJ2-5, with TRBD2 identical over 7 bases. Germline-derived CDR1 and CDR2 are PRHDT and FYEKMQ (reference sequence). The CDR3 loop spans 14 amino acids.

The chain couples TRBV29-1 to TRBJ1-2; D unresolved. V lost 6 bases and J 0 bases, leaving 17 bases between the germline ends. Germline V gives CDR1 SQVTM, CDR2 ANQGSEA. CDR3 size: 15 residues. In nucleotides, the CDR3 is TGCAGCGTGGCCTCTCCGGGGAGCGCTAACTATGGCTACACCTTC. This encodes CSVASPGSANYGYTF. Full variable domain (outside the CDR3, taken from reference TRBV29-1 and TRBJ1-2): SAVISQKPSRDICQRGTSLTIQCQVDSQVTMMFWYRQQPGQSLTLIATANQGSEATYESGFVIDKFPISRPNLTFSTLTVSNMSPEDSSIYLCSVASPGSANYGYTFGSGTRLTVV.

The chain is built from TRBV20-1 and TRBJ2-7; no clear D. This CDR3 region has 13 residues. The germline CDR1 and CDR2 sequences are DFQATT and SNEGSKA (reference sequence). V lost 2 bases to trimming and J lost 0 bases, with 8 bases between them. The CDR3 spells CSARFLLSYEQYF. CDR3 sequence (DNA): TGCAGTGCTAGATTCCTCCTCTCCTACGAGCAGTACTTC.

This CDR3 is CSVGQGGGENGYTF. CDR3 DNA: TGCAGCGTGGGACAGGGAGGCGGGGAGAATGGCTACACCTTC. The chain links TRBV29-1 to TRBJ1-2, with 9 bases that match TRBD1. Germline CDR1 is SQVTM and CDR2 is ANQGSEA. V was pared by 6 bases and J by 6 bases, with 11 bases of the junction left unmatched. The CDR3 is 14 residues long.

This clonotype was counted at least ten times. The V call is TRBV20-1, the J call TRBJ2-7, with D hard to call. V shed 5 bases and J shed 5 bases, with 19 bases lying between them. The CDR3 runs 14 residues. In germline, CDR1 is DFQATT, CDR2 SNEGSKA (reference sequence). The CDR3 protein is CSAGSPGRSNEQYF. Written as DNA, the CDR3 is TGCAGTGCTGGCTCACCCGGACGGAGCAACGAGCAGTACTTC.

This clonotype was counted a single time. The J gene is TRBJ1-2, the V gene TRBV12-3 or TRBV12-4, with a weak D call TRBD1 (6 bases). Between the trimmed V and J ends, which lost 4 bases and 6 bases, there was a span of 12 bases. This CDR3 region has 13 residues. The CDR3 sequence is CASSYREHDGYTF. In DNA, the CDR3 is TGTGCCAGCAGTTACAGGGAGCACGATGGCTACACCTTC.

This rearrangement joins TRBV6-5 to TRBJ2-2; 7 bases align to TRBD1. Germline V gives CDR1 MNHEY, CDR2 SVGAGI. Trimming took 0 bases from V and 6 from J; bases not matched to a gene: 7. The CDR3 contains 16 residues. The DNA of the CDR3 is TGTGCCAGCAGTTACTCGAAGGCAGGGGGTTCCGGGGAGCTGTTTTTT. Translation gives CASSYSKAGGSGELFF.

This clonotype has ten or more counts. This CDR3 reads CASSEGLMETQYF. CDR3 DNA sequence: TGTGCCAGCAGTGAGGGACTAATGGAGACCCAGTACTTC. The chain uses TRBV6-1 and TRBJ2-5; TRBD2 matches 7 bases. Unmatched junction bases numbered 3, after V lost 3 bases and J lost 5 bases. In germline, CDR1 is MNHNS, CDR2 SASEGT. The CDR3 covers 13 residues.

In its sample, this clonotype was seen many times. The chain joins TRBV7-2 to TRBJ2-7; the D is unclear. V was trimmed by 6 bases and J by 2 bases, leaving 11 bases between them. The CDR3 is 13 amino acids. In germline, CDR1 is SGHTA, CDR2 FQGNSA. CDR3 DNA: TGTGCCAGCAGGCCCAGGTGGGCCTACGAGCAGTACTTC. Translation gives CASRPRWAYEQYF.

The CDR3 is CASSGQNGSPLHF. The CDR3 DNA reads TGTGCCAGCAGCGGCCAAAACGGTTCACCCCTCCACTTT. The chain links TRBV2 to TRBJ1-6, with D unclear. This CDR3 contains 13 residues. V was cut by 6 bases and J by 9 bases, with 12 bases left in between. Germline V gene data show CDR1 as SNHLY and CDR2 as FYNNEI. Combining the CDR3 with reference TRBV2 and TRBJ1-6 gives the whole variable domain EPEVTQTPSHQVTQMGQEVILRCVPISNHLYFYWYRQILGQKVEFLVSFYNNEISEKSEIFDDQFSVERPDGSNFTLKIRSTKLEDSAMYFCASSGQNGSPLHFGNGTRLTVT.